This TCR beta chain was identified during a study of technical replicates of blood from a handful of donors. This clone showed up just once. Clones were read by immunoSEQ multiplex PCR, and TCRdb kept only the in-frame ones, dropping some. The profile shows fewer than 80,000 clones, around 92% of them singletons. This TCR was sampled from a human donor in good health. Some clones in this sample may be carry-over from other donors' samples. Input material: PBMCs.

DNA of the CDR3: TGTGCCAGCTCACGACAGGACAGGAGCTCTGGGGCCAACGTCCTGACTTTC. Translated: CASSRQDRSSGANVLTF. V is TRBV18 and J is TRBJ2-6; TRBD1 aligns across 7 bases. V shed 4 bases, J shed 0 bases, and the junction held 6 bases outside the gene matches. There are 17 residues in the CDR3. Germline assignment: CDR1 KGHSH and CDR2 LQKENI.